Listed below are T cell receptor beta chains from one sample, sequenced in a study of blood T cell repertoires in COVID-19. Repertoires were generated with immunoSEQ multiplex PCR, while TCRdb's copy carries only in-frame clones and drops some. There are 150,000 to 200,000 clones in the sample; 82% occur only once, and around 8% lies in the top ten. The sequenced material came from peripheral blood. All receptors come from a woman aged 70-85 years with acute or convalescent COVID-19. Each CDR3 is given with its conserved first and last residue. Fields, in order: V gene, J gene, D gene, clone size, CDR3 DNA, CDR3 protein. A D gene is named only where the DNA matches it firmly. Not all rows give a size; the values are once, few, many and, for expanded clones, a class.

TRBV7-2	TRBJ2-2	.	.	TGTGCCAGCAGCCCTCTGGGGGGAGACACCGGGGAGCTGTTTTTT	CASSPLGGDTGELFF
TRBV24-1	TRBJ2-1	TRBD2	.	TGTGCCACCAGTGATTTTCCGGGACTAGCGGGGCGAAATGAGCAGTTCTTC	CATSDFPGLAGRNEQFF
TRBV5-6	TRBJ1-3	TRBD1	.	TGTGCCAGCAGCATGAGGACAGGGAGAAACACCATATATTTT	CASSMRTGRNTIYF
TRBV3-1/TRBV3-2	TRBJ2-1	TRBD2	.	TGTGCCAGCAGCCTGGGACTAGCGGGGGGGCCGATCTTC	CASSLGLAGGPIF
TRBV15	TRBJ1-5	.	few	TGTGCCACCACCCCGGATGGGAGACCCCTGAGCAATCAGCCCCAGCATTTT	CATTPDGRPLSNQPQHF
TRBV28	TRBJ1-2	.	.	TGTGCCAGCAGACTCCAGGGGTATGGCTACACCTTC	CASRLQGYGYTF
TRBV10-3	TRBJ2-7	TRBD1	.	TGTGCCATCAGTGAGCGGGACAGTTTAGACGAGCAGTACTTC	CAISERDSLDEQYF
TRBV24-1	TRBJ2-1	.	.	TGTGCCACCAGTGATTCTACAGGGTACCCCTCCTACAATGAGCAGTTCTTC	CATSDSTGYPSYNEQFF
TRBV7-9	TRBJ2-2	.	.	TGTGCCAGCAGCCTCCGGACAGTCACCGGGGAGCTGTTTTTT	CASSLRTVTGELFF
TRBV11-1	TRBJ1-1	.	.	TGTGCCAGCAGCTACAGGAACACTGAAGCTTTCTTT	CASSYRNTEAFF
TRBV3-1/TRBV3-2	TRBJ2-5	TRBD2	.	TGTGCCAGCAGCCCGTTTGGTAGCGGGGGGGCCTTCGTTCGAGAGACCCAGTACTTC	CASSPFGSGGAFVRETQYF